The subject of this entry is one T cell receptor beta chain. Antigen unknown. This sample stems from a study of cytomegalovirus exposure and HLA in healthy donors. General study findings and limits: Most observed TCR sequences were rare, whereas some public TCRs were detected in many donors. Immune exposure information available was restricted to CMV serostatus. Later analysis reportedly placed an Asian-associated ancestry cluster below the roughly 700-donor mean in N-insertions.

CDR1 and CDR2 from the germline V gene are LNHDA and SQIVND (reference sequence). The CDR3 spans 14 residues. Trimming took 7 bases from V and 5 from J; bases not matched to a gene: 8. The PCR used 60 Vbeta and 13 Jbeta primers. TCRdb's copy holds only in-frame clones and misses some; the assay was immunoSEQ multiplex PCR. The profile shows about 190,000 clones, about four fifths of them singletons. The V and J genes are TRBV19 and TRBJ2-4, with 7 nucleotides matching TRBD2. The sequencing input was PBMCs. The sequence was collected from a woman in her 40s in good health and CMV-seronegative. This CDR3 reads CASNLGTTQNIQYF. CDR3 coding DNA: TGTGCCAGTAACCTCGGGACTACACAAAACATTCAGTACTTC.